A selection of T cell receptor beta chains follows, all from one sample in a study of regulatory T cells in long-lasting Graves disease. In TCRdb, the multiplex PCR reads were re-called with MiXCR into one record per CDR3 protein. The table has hundreds of thousands of distinct CDR3 sequences, roughly 20% seen once. The input for sequencing was peripheral blood mononuclear cells (PBMCs), taken when the disease was refractory, from a patient treated with antithyroid drugs. The origin of the receptors is a female donor with Graves disease. CDR3s include the opening cysteine and the closing phenylalanine or tryptophan. The D gene is left open where the match is weak. Expanded clones get a size class; other rows say once, few or many, or leave the size out.

>14|many|.|TRBJ1-4|TRBV12-3/TRBV12-4
CASRTVGVNEKLFF
TGTGCCAGCAGAACTGTTGGTGTTAATGAAAAACTGTTTTTT
>13|many|TRBD2|TRBJ2-2|TRBV20-1
CSAHSGRVGELFF
TGCAGTGCTCATAGCGGGAGGGTAGGGGAGCTGTTTTTT
>14|.|TRBD2|TRBJ2-2|TRBV15
CATSRGRGAGELFF
TGTGCCACCAGCAGAGGACGGGGGGCCGGGGAGCTGTTTTTT
>15|.|.|TRBJ2-7|TRBV9
CASSVDGLRHYEQYF
TGTGCCAGCAGCGTAGACGGACTAAGGCACTACGAGCAGTACTTC
>16|.|.|TRBJ2-1|TRBV5-1
CASSLAETFSYNEQFF
TGCGCCAGCAGCTTGGCCGAGACCTTCTCCTACAATGAGCAGTTCTTC
>13|few|TRBD1|TRBJ2-7|TRBV20-1
CSAKGTVTYEQYF
TGCAGTGCTAAAGGGACAGTGACCTACGAGCAGTACTTC
>13|.|.|TRBJ1-2|TRBV7-2
CASSLDTLGGYTF
TGTGCCAGCAGCTTAGATACTTTGGGCGGCTACACCTTC
>15|few|.|TRBJ2-7|TRBV4-2
CASSQDLDKTYEQYF
TGTGCCAGCAGCCAAGATCTGGACAAGACCTACGAGCAGTACTTC
>13|few|TRBD1|TRBJ1-3|TRBV6-1
CASKRDSRSTIYF
TGTGCCAGCAAGCGGGACAGCCGAAGCACCATATATTTT
>17|few|TRBD2|TRBJ2-5|TRBV10-2
CASSESGSGRVGETQYF
TGCGCCAGCAGTGAGTCTGGTAGCGGGAGGGTCGGAGAGACCCAGTACTTC
>15|.|.|TRBJ1-2|TRBV14
CASSPGVGGSYGYTF
TGTGCCAGCAGCCCAGGGGTCGGGGGGAGTTATGGCTACACCTTC
>16|few|TRBD1|TRBJ2-7|TRBV6-2/TRBV6-3
CASSYSTGGEDYEQYF
TGTGCCAGCAGTTACTCGACAGGGGGCGAGGACTACGAGCAGTACTTC
>20|many|TRBD2|TRBJ2-7|TRBV29-1
CSAIGGPSGTGSGSPYEQYF
TGCAGCGCTATTGGGGGCCCCTCCGGGACGGGAAGCGGGAGTCCCTACGAGCAGTACTTC
>16|many|.|TRBJ1-4|TRBV28
CASSFPHDRQNEKLFF
TGTGCCAGCAGTTTTCCACACGACAGACAGAATGAAAAACTGTTTTTT
>14|.|TRBD1|TRBJ1-4|TRBV12-3/TRBV12-4
CASSGRDRGEKLFF
TGTGCCAGCAGCGGCCGGGACAGAGGCGAAAAACTGTTTTTT
>11|many|.|TRBJ2-7|TRBV2
CASRGYNEQYF
TGTGCCAGCAGAGGATACAACGAGCAGTACTTC
>15|.|.|TRBJ1-1|TRBV19
CASSIDGGMNTEAFF
TGTGCCAGTAGTATAGATGGGGGCATGAACACTGAAGCTTTCTTT
>14|few|.|TRBJ1-1|TRBV29-1
CSVVLLRDITEAFF
TGCAGCGTTGTCCTCTTGAGGGACATCACTGAAGCTTTCTTT
>15|.|.|TRBJ1-4|TRBV12-3/TRBV12-4
CASSLMAGSDEKLFF
TGTGCCAGCAGTTTAATGGCGGGCTCGGATGAAAAACTGTTTTTT
>16|many|.|TRBJ1-6|TRBV29-1
CRLRGLLGSYNSPLHF
TGCAGACTCAGGGGCCTACTTGGCTCCTATAATTCACCCCTCCACTTT
>15|.|.|TRBJ2-5|TRBV9
CASSKAMEWGETQYF
TGTGCCAGCAGCAAAGCAATGGAATGGGGAGAGACCCAGTACTTC
>17|many|TRBD1|TRBJ1-4|TRBV12-3/TRBV12-4
CASSLELSGQGDEKLFF
TGTGCCAGCAGTTTAGAGTTATCGGGACAGGGGGATGAAAAACTGTTTTTT
>15|.|TRBD1|TRBJ2-2|TRBV6-4
CASSLSGGATGELFF
TGTGCCAGCAGCTTATCAGGGGGCGCAACCGGGGAGCTGTTTTTT
>14|.|.|TRBJ2-7|TRBV29-1
CSAIGTSISYEQYF
TGCAGCGCCATCGGGACTTCAATCTCCTACGAGCAGTACTTC
>15|.|.|TRBJ2-6|TRBV28
CASSFSSSGANVLTF
TGTGCCAGCAGTTTCTCGAGCTCTGGGGCCAACGTCCTGACTTTC
>15|few|TRBD1|TRBJ1-1|TRBV5-1
CASSHTQGGLTEAFF
TGCGCCAGCAGCCACACACAGGGGGGGTTAACTGAAGCTTTCTTT
>16|few|.|TRBJ1-6|TRBV7-2
CASSSHATGGGSPLHF
TGTGCCAGCAGCTCCCACGCGACAGGCGGGGGTTCACCCCTCCACTTT
>16|.|.|TRBJ1-3|TRBV28
CASSPTGPPMVDTIYF
TGTGCCAGCAGTCCTACGGGGCCTCCTATGGTGGACACCATATATTTT
>14|many|.|TRBJ1-2|TRBV11-1
CASSPSRRIGGYTF
TGTGCCAGCAGCCCGTCACGGAGGATTGGGGGCTACACCTTC
>14|few|.|TRBJ2-7|TRBV29-1
CSVEAGTAPYEQYF
TGCAGCGTTGAAGCTGGGACTGCCCCCTACGAGCAGTACTTC
>15|.|TRBD1|TRBJ1-2|TRBV29-1
CSAEGTVEGGYGYTF
TGCAGCGCGGAAGGGACAGTCGAGGGGGGCTATGGCTACACCTTC
>15|.|.|TRBJ2-6|TRBV20-1
CSAREIQAGANVLTF
TGCAGTGCTAGAGAAATACAGGCTGGGGCCAACGTCCTGACTTTC
>13|few|.|TRBJ2-5|TRBV14
CASSPGLARDQYF
TGTGCCAGCAGCCCCGGGTTGGCACGGGACCAGTACTTC
>13|many|.|TRBJ2-7|TRBV7-9
CASSPRHNYEQYF
TGTGCCAGCAGCCCGAGACACAACTACGAGCAGTACTTC
>13|.|.|TRBJ1-2|TRBV5-6
CASTFQGNYGYTF
TGTGCCAGCACATTCCAGGGTAACTATGGCTACACCTTC
>16|.|TRBD1|TRBJ2-7|TRBV7-2
CASSLVRWDSSYEQYF
TGTGCCAGCAGCTTAGTTCGGTGGGACAGCTCCTACGAGCAGTACTTC
>15|few|.|TRBJ2-2|TRBV6-2/TRBV6-3
CASRDSTVYTGELFF
TGTGCCAGCAGGGACTCGACTGTCTACACCGGGGAGCTGTTTTTT
>14|many|TRBD1|TRBJ1-2|TRBV7-9
CASSYFSDREGYTF
TGTGCCAGCAGCTACTTTTCGGACAGGGAGGGCTACACCTTC
>12|few|.|TRBJ2-7|TRBV29-1
CSGAEDPYEQYF
TGCAGCGGAGCAGAGGACCCCTACGAGCAGTACTTC
>13|.|TRBD2|TRBJ2-1|TRBV12-3/TRBV12-4
CASSPPGGNEQFF
TGTGCCAGCAGCCCTCCCGGGGGGAATGAGCAGTTCTTC
>13|few|.|TRBJ2-7|TRBV7-2
CASSLWQAYEQYF
TGTGCCAGCAGCTTATGGCAAGCATACGAGCAGTACTTC
>14|few|.|TRBJ1-3|TRBV30
CAWSVRTGGNTIYF
TGTGCCTGGAGTGTACGAACTGGCGGAAACACCATATATTTT
>14|.|.|TRBJ1-3|TRBV13
CASSARGSGNTIYF
TGTGCCAGCAGCGCCAGGGGCTCTGGAAACACCATATATTTT
>17|few|.|TRBJ1-2|TRBV11-2
CASSLGPGEGSNYGYTF
TGTGCCAGCAGCTTAGGTCCCGGGGAGGGATCTAACTATGGCTACACCTTC
>11|.|.|TRBJ2-7|TRBV6-2/TRBV6-3
CASSERHEQYF
TGTGCCAGCAGTGAACGGCACGAGCAGTACTTC
>13|many|TRBD2|TRBJ2-5|TRBV12-3/TRBV12-4
CASLSEREGTQYF
TGTGCCAGCTTGTCCGAGCGGGAGGGGACCCAGTACTTC
>16|many|TRBD1|TRBJ2-2|TRBV2
CASSQGQGANTGELFF
TGTGCCAGCAGTCAAGGACAGGGGGCAAACACCGGGGAGCTGTTTTTT
>14|.|.|TRBJ1-2|TRBV6-1
CASSPQSQSYGYTF
TGTGCCAGCAGTCCTCAGAGCCAGAGCTATGGCTACACCTTC
>13|.|TRBD1|TRBJ1-1|TRBV27
CASRDRGFTEAFF
TGTGCCAGCAGGGACAGGGGCTTCACTGAAGCTTTCTTT
>13|.|.|TRBJ1-2|TRBV28
CASSLNARYGYTF
TGTGCCAGCAGTTTAAATGCTCGCTATGGCTACACCTTC
>11|few|.|TRBJ2-5|TRBV29-1
CSVEQTKTQYF
TGCAGCGTTGAACAGACGAAGACCCAGTACTTC
>13|few|.|TRBJ1-5|TRBV4-2
CASSGDHNQPQHF
TGTGCCAGCAGCGGGGACCACAATCAGCCCCAGCATTTT
>13|many|.|TRBJ1-1|TRBV2
CASSEEENTEAFF
TGTGCCAGCAGTGAAGAGGAGAACACTGAAGCTTTCTTT
>14|.|TRBD1|TRBJ1-3|TRBV7-6
CASSGTANGNTIYF
TGTGCCAGCAGTGGGACAGCAAATGGAAACACCATATATTTT
>17|.|.|TRBJ2-1|TRBV12-3/TRBV12-4
CASSLKMEGGSYNEQFF
TGTGCCAGCAGTTTAAAAATGGAAGGCGGCTCCTACAATGAGCAGTTCTTC
>16|many|TRBD2|TRBJ2-7|TRBV11-2
CASSLAAGGSRYEQYF
TGTGCCAGCAGCTTAGCAGCGGGAGGATCACGCTACGAGCAGTACTTC
>14|.|.|TRBJ2-1|TRBV6-1
CASSPADYHNEQFF
TGTGCCAGCAGCCCGGCCGACTACCACAATGAGCAGTTCTTC